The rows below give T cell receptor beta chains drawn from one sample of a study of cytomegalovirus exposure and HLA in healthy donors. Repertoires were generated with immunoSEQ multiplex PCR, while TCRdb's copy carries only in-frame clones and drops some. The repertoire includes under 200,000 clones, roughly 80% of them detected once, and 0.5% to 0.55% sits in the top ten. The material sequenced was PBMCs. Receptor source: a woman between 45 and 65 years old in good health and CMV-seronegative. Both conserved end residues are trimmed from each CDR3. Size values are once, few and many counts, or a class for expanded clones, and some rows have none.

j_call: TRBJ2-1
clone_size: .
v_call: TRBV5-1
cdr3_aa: ASSGGGAPNEQF

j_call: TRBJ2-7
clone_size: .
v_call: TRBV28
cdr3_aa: ASRGGLATYYEQY

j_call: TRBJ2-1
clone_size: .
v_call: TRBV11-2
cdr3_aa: ASSSTSPGLARYNEQF

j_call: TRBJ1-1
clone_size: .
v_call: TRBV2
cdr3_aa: ASSRQGSTEAF

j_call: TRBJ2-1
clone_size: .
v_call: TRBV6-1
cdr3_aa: ATGPYSYNEQF

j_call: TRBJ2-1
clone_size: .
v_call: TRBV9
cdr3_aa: ASSIGLEDEQF

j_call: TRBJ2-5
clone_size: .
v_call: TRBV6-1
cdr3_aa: ASSGQPQETQY

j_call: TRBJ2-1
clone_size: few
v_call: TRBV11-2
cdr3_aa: ASSLRAAESSYNEQF

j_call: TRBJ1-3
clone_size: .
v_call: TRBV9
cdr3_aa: ASSVGQGTIY

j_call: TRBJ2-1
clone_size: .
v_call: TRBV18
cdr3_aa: ASSREPPGAWYNEQF

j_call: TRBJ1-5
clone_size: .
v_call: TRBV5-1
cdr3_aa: ASSREGGQPQH

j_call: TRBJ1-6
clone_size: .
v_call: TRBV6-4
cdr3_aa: ASSDWYRGRTNSPLH

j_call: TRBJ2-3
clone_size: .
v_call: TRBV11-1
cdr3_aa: ASSLAETSIDTQY

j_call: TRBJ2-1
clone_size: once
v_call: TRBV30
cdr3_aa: AWTLGQGGYNEQF

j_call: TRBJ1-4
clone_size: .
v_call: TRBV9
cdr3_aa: ASSEGLPNEKLF

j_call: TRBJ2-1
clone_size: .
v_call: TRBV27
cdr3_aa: ASSTGQGRQF

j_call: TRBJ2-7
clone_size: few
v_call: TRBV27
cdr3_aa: ASSFSWTDTYEQY

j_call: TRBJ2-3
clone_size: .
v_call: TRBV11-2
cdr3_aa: ASSLEGSGSVPDTQY

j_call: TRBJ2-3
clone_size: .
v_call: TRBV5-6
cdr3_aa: ASSFRLAGEADTQY

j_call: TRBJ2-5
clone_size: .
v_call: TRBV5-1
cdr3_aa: ASSLSVVPPPGTQY

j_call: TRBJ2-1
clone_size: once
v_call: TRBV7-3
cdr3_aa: ASSDQGQRYNEQF

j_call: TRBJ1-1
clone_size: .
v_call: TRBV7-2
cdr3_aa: ASSLESGGASRAF

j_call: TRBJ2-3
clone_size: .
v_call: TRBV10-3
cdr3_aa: AISDTGGAWGGENTQY

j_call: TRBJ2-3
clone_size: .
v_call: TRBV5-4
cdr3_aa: ASSSGKGDTDTQY

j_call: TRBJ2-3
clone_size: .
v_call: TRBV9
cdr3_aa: ASSASGSADTQY

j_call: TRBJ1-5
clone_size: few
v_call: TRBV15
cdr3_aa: ATSRRTGSGNQPQH

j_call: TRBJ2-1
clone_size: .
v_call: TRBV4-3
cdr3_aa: ASSQDRDRANEQF

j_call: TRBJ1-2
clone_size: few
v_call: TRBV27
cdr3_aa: ASSLFGVGGYT

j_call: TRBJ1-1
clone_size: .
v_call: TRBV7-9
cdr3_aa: ASSFDINWNTEAF

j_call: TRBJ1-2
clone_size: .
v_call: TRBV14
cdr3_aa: ASSQVRSGGYT

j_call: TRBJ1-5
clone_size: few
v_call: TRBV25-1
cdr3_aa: ASSESGRGQPQH

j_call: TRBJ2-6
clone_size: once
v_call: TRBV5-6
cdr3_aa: ASSLGSSGANVLT

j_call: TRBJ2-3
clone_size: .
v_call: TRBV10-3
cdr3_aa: AISKTSGTDTQY

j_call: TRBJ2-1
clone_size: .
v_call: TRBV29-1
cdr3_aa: SVSGGAMNEQF